This T cell receptor beta chain emerged from a study of identical twins (dated by TCRdb to between 2015 and 2016). In terms of the full investigation: TCR alpha and beta repertoires from monozygotic twins, unrelated adults of various ages and cord blood were deep-sequenced to test whether fetal clonotypes persist. To rule out contamination, replicate twin experiments were performed at different times with different library preparation protocols. Overall study outcomes, separate from this receptor: Fewer insertions were carried by abundant cord blood beta clonotypes, a similar but weaker trend appeared in young adult naive repertoires, and no such trend appeared in memory repertoires. Conclusions relied on cross-sectional statistical analysis, since the same donors could not be followed over many years. In monozygotic twins, out-of-frame TCR alpha sharing was systematically underestimated by recombination models, although the models agreed with sharing between unrelated individuals. Out-of-frame TCR alpha sequences shared between twins showed an excess of low generation-probability sequences compared with coincidental sharing between unrelated individuals. Zero-insertion analyses could be partly confounded by invariant T cells such as MAIT and iNKT, although diverse VJ usage argued against such confounding for most clonotypes. Excess twin sharing in beta out-of-frame sequences was weaker because fewer shared sequences lowered the signal-to-noise ratio.

Library construction relied on 5' RACE. TCRdb shows the sequencer as Illumina HiSeq 2000. A universal primer binding site was introduced by template switching, and a unique molecular identifier was present in the final cDNA, enabling accurate counting of TCR cDNA molecules. First-strand cDNA for TCR alpha and beta chains was synthesized from specific primers in the conserved constant-segment region. To control for contamination, each cDNA library was double barcoded with a SMART-Mk sample barcode plus Illumina barcodes. Two successive PCR steps introduced TruSeq adapter sequences along with Illumina sample barcodes. The Illumina HiSeq platform was used with custom primers to sequence TCR alpha and beta cDNA libraries. On the study's bioinformatics: MiGEC was used to process raw reads and extract unique molecular identifiers, and MiXCR was used to find CDR3 positions. Recombination models were inferred per individual with the repgenHMM and IGoR tools using an EM algorithm. Shared clonotypes were analyzed with the tcR package in R, and sharing was normalized by the product of cloneset sizes. To study raw recombination free of thymic and clonal selection effects, out-of-frame nonproductive sequences were analyzed. TCRdb applied fastp at Q25 and MiXCR to the public reads, then kept only in-frame beta chains. Here each entry gathers all rows of one CDR3 protein and keeps the most common genes and DNA. The V and J calls, along with clone size, are taken from TCRdb and not from the paper's own processing. The sample records some 250,000 distinct CDR3 sequences, under 8.5% of which are singletons. The ten biggest clones cover less than 15% of the sample.

This clonotype was seen ten or more times. Its antigen specificity is not known. No base-level quality is on record; no much larger clone is a single base apart. In the germline V gene, CDR1 corresponds to SGHRS and CDR2 to YFSETQ. At the junction V is shortened by 9 bases and J by 7 bases; bases outside the gene matches: 19. From its cysteine to its phenylalanine, the CDR3 spans 16 amino acids. Only the CDR3 region is kept as DNA, spanning 48 bases read in frame from base 1. Every donor in the study was a healthy Caucasian. Three pairs of female monozygotic twins, all aged about 18 to 29 years, made up the twin cohort. Positive isolation kits from Invitrogen were used to isolate CD4+ and CD8+ T cell populations. The same specimen was also included in a second study, on T cells expressing NK-cell markers. Reported in the second study: Three sorted T-cell subsets (CD3+CD56+NKG2C+, CD3+CD56+NKG2C- and CD3+CD56-NKG2C+) from about 8 donors had their TCR beta-chain repertoires profiled. Among the eight sequenced donors, only one was HCMV-seronegative, while the other seven were HCMV-seropositive. To restrict sorting to alphabetaTCR-expressing T cells, an anti-gammadeltaTCR antibody was added in several experiments. In five to seven donors, the dominant CD3+CD56+NKG2C+ clonotypes were found to rank among the top 10 CD8+ clonotypes and to make up roughly 1.0-7.5% of CD8+ T cells. Those dominant clonotypes were again the most abundant among CD3+CD56-NKG2C+ cells in a handful of donors, at roughly 28.3-65%. Whether the expanded NKG2C-expressing T cell clones were specific for HCMV antigens was left unclear. Randomly selected healthy volunteers, three men and five women, were used as the eight sequenced donors. HCMV serostatus was determined by detecting HCMV-specific IgG in serum with a commercial ELISA kit. MIGEC was used to demultiplex reads and group the reads by UMI, and MiTCR was used to assemble and quantify clonotypes. To exclude erroneous sequences, any TCR cDNA sequence not supported by at least two reads was discarded. Downstream repertoire analysis used the tcR package, and clonotypes were matched across fractions by CDR3 nucleotide sequence plus V segment. VDJmatch was used to annotate antigen specificity against VDJdb, with one amino acid substitution in CDR3 permitted.

Sequencing input: CD8+ T cells sorted from blood. The rearranged chain carries TRBV5-1 and TRBJ2-1; TRBD2 matches 7 bases in the middle. This receptor was identified in a woman aged 18 to 35 in good health. The CDR3 protein is CATPEGRERRRNEQFF. Read as DNA, the sequence is TGCGCCACCCCGGAGGGGCGGGAGAGAAGGAGGAATGAGCAGTTCTTC.